These T cell receptor beta chains were read from a single sample in a study of neurological immune-mediated disorders. TCRdb reanalysed the 5' RACE reads using MiXCR and keeps one entry per CDR3 protein. The sample includes fewer than 80,000 distinct CDR3 sequences, around 5.2% of them seen just once. The specimen was PBMCs. Receptor source: a woman aged 25 to 39 with multiple sclerosis. CDR3s include the opening cysteine and the closing phenylalanine or tryptophan.

>TRBJ2-5|TRBV7-2
CASSLAGLGETQYF
>TRBJ1-5|TRBV20-1
CSASQTADQPQHF
>TRBJ2-1|TRBV12-3/TRBV12-4
CASGTTGGANEQFF
>TRBJ2-7|TRBV29-1
CSVTQLAGKDYEQYF
>TRBJ2-1|TRBV5-1
CASSLKGARNEQFF
>TRBJ2-1|TRBV5-1
CASSDTTTGQFF
>TRBJ2-2|TRBV9
CASSVGGGNTGELFF
>TRBJ2-3|TRBV24-1
CATSDTGQGTDTQYF
>TRBJ1-3|TRBV20-1
CSAIRTASNTIYF
>TRBJ2-7|TRBV9
CASGGGGSYEQYF
>TRBJ1-4|TRBV12-3/TRBV12-4
CASSPGVIGEKLFF
>TRBJ2-3|TRBV10-2
CASSESRAGVRDTQYF
>TRBJ2-7|TRBV7-9
CASSLSREQYF
>TRBJ1-1|TRBV7-2
CASSKTGLGTEAFF
>TRBJ2-7|TRBV12-3/TRBV12-4
CASSLGGRAEQYF
>TRBJ2-3|TRBV5-6
CASSWAGQVSGTDTQYF